This TCR beta chain was identified in a study of identical twins. Study-wide results and limits: High-abundance cord blood beta clonotypes had fewer insertions; memory repertoires showed none.

Trimming cost V 5 bases and J 4 bases, with 11 bases left between them. The CDR3 spans 12 residues. Germline V gene data show CDR1 as DFQATT and CDR2 as SNEGSKA (reference sequence). TCRdb re-called the 5' RACE reads through MiXCR, storing one row per CDR3 protein. The sample records over 500,000 distinct CDR3 sequences, roughly 21% being singletons. This clonotype was seen a few times. Its antigen remains unidentified. Another study also made use of these data, one on T cells expressing NK-cell markers. That work contributes: Similarly, these clonotypes led the CD3+CD56-NKG2C+ fraction as well in several donors.

The chain joins TRBV20-1 to TRBJ2-5; no definite D call. Sample: CD4+ T cells sorted from blood. The receptor was derived from a woman under 30 in good health. The CDR3: CSAPSVGETQYF. CDR3 nucleotide sequence: TGCAGTGCTCCGAGCGTTGGAGAGACCCAGTACTTC.